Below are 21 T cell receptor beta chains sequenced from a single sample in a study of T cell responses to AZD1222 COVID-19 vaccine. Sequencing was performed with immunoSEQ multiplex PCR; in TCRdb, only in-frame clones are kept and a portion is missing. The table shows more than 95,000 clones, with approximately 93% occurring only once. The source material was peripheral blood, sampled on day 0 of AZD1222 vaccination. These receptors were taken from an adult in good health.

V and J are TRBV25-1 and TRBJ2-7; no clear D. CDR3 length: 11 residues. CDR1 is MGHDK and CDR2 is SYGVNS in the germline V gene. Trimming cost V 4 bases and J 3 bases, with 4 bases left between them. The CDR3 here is CASSARYEQYF. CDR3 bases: TGTGCCAGCAGTGCCCGCTACGAGCAGTACTTC.

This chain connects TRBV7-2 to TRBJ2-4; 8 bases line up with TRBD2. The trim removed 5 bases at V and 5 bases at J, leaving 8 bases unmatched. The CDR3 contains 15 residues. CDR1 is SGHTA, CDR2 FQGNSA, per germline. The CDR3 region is CASSLKREPENIQYF. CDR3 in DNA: TGTGCCAGCAGCCTCAAGCGGGAGCCGGAAAACATTCAGTACTTC.

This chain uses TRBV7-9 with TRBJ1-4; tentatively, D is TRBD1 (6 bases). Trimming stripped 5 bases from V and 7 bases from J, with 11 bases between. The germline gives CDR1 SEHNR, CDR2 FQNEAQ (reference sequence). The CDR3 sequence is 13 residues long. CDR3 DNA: TGTGCCAGCAGCAAATCAGGGGCTGAAAAACTGTTTTTT. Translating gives CASSKSGAEKLFF.

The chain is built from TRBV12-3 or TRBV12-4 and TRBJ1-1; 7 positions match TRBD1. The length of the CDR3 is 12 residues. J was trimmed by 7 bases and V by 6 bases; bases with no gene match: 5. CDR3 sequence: CASSPDRREAFF. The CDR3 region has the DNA TGTGCCAGCAGCCCGGACAGGCGTGAAGCTTTCTTT.

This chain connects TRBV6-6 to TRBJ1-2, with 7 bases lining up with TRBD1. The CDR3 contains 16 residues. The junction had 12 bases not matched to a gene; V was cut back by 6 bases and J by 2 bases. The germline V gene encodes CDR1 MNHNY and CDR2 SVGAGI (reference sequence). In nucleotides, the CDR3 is TGTGCCAGCAGCCTTGAGGAGACAGGGACGAACTATGGCTACACCTTC. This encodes CASSLEETGTNYGYTF.

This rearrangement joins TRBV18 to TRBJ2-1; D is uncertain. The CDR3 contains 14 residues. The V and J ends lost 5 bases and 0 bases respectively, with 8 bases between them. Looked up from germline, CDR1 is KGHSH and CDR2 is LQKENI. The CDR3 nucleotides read TGTGCCAGCTCATCGATCCGCTCCTACAATGAGCAGTTCTTC. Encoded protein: CASSSIRSYNEQFF.

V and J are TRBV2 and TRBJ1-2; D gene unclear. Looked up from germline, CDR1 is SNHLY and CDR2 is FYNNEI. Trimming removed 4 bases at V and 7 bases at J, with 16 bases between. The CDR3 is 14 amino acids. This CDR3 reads CASSASMEYTGYTF. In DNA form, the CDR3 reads TGTGCCAGCAGTGCCTCGATGGAGTATACTGGCTACACCTTC.

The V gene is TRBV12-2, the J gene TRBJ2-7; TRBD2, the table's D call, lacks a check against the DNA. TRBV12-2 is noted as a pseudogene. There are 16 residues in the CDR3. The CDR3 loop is CASRLAEGRRTYEQYF. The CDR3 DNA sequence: TGTGCAAGTCGCTTAGCGGAGGGGAGACGGACCTACGAGCAGTACTTC.

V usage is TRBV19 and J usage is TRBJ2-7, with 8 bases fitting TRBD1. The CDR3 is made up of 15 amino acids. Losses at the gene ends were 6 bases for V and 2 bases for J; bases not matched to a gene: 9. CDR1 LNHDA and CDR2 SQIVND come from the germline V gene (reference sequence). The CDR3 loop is CASSITGTGAYEQYF. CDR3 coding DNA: TGTGCCAGTAGCATTACCGGGACAGGAGCCTACGAGCAGTACTTC.

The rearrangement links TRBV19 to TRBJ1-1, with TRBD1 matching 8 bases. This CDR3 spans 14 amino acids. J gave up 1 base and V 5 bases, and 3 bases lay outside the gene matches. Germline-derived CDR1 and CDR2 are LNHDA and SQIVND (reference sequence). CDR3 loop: CASSPGTGNTEAFF. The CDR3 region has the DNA TGTGCCAGTAGTCCGGGGACAGGGAACACTGAAGCTTTCTTT.

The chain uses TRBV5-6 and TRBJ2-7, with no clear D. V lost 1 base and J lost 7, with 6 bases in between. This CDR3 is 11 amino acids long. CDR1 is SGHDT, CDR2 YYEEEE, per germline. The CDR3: CASSLYSEQYF. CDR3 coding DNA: TGTGCCAGCAGCTTGTACTCTGAGCAGTACTTC.

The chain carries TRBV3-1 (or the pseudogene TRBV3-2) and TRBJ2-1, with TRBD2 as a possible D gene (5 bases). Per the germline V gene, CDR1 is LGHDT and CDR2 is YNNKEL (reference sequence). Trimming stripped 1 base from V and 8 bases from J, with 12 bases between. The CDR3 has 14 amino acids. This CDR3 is CASSQGRGADEQFF. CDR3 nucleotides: TGTGCCAGCAGCCAAGGTCGGGGAGCCGATGAGCAGTTCTTC.

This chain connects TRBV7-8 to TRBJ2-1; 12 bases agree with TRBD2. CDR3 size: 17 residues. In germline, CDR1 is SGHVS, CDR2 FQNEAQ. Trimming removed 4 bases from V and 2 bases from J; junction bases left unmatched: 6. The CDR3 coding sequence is TGTGCCAGCAGCTCGCGGACTAGCGGGATAACCTACAATGAGCAGTTCTTC. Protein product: CASSSRTSGITYNEQFF.

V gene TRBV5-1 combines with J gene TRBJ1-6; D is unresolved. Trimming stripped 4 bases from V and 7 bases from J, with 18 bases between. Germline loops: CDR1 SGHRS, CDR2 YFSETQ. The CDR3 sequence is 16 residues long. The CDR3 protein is CASSLSWTAPNSPLHF. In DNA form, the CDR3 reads TGCGCCAGCAGCCTAAGTTGGACGGCCCCAAATTCACCCCTCCACTTT.

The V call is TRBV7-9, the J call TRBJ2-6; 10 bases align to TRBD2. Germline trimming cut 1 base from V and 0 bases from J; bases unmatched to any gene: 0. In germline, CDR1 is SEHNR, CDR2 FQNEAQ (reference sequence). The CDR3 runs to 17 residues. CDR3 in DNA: TGTGCCAGCAGCTTAGGGACTAGCGGCTCTGGGGCCAACGTCCTGACTTTC. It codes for CASSLGTSGSGANVLTF.

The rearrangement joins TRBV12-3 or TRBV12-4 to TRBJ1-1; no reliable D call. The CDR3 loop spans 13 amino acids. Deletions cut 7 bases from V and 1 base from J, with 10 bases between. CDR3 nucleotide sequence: TGTGCCAGCATTAATGGGTGGAACACTGAAGCTTTCTTT. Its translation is CASINGWNTEAFF.

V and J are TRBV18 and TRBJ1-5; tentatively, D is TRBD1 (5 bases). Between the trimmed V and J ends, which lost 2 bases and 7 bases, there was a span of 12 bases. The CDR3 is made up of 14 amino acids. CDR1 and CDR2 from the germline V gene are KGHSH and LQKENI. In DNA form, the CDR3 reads TGTGCCAGCTCACCATACGGCAGGGAGCAGCCCCAGCATTTT. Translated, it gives CASSPYGREQPQHF.

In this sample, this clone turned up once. CDR3 nucleotides: TGTGCCAGCAGCTTATACCGGGACGGGGATCTCCAAGAGACCCAGTACTTC. Its translation is CASSLYRDGDLQETQYF. The V and J genes are TRBV7-3 and TRBJ2-5; D is possibly TRBD1 or TRBD2 (5 bases each). CDR1 SGHTA and CDR2 FQGTGA come from the germline V gene. This CDR3 is built from 17 residues. V was shortened by 2 bases and J by 1 base, with 17 bases between the two germline ends.

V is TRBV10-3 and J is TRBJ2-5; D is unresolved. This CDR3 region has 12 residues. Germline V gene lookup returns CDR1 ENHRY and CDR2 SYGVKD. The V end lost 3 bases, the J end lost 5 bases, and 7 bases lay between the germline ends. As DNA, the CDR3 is TGTGCCATCAGTGAAACGACGGAGACCCAGTACTTC. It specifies CAISETTETQYF.

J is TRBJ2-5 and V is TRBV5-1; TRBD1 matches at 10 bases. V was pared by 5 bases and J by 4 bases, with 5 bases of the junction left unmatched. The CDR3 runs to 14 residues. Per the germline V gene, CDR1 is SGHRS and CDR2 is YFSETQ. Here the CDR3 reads CASREGTGAETQYF. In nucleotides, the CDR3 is TGCGCCAGCAGGGAAGGGACAGGGGCAGAGACCCAGTACTTC.

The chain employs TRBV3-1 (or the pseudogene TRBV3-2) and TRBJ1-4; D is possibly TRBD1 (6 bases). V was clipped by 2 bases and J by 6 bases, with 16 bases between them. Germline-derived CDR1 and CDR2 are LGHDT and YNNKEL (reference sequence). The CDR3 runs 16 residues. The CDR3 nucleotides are TGTGCCAGCAGCCAACTGCCGGGACAAAGTGATGAAAAACTGTTTTTT. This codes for CASSQLPGQSDEKLFF.